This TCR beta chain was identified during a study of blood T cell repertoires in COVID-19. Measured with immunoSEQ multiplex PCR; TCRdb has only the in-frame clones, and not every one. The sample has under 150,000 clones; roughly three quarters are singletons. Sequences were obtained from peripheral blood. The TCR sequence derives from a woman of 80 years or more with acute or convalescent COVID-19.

CDR3 nucleotides: TGTGCCAGCAGGACTAGCGACTCCTACGAGCAGTACTTC. Translation gives CASRTSDSYEQYF. This chain joins TRBV6-1 and TRBJ2-7; 8 bases map to TRBD2. CDR1 MNHNS and CDR2 SASEGT come from the germline V gene. With 6 bases clipped from V and 0 bases from J, the junction kept 1 base outside the gene matches. The CDR3 consists of 13 residues.